This T cell receptor (beta chain) is drawn from a study of radiotherapy plus CTLA-4 blockade in lung cancer. Study summary: Objective responses emerged in about 20% of patients, and 25% to 40% attained disease control.

TCRdb's copy holds only in-frame clones and misses some; the assay was immunoSEQ multiplex PCR. The repertoire consists of around 53,000 clones, with about 88% occurring once and the leading ten covering roughly 17%. CDR1 is SNHLY and CDR2 is FYNNEI in the germline V gene. V gave up 3 bases and J gave up 4 bases, with 16 bases separating them. This CDR3 region has 15 residues. The specimen was peripheral blood, collected from a patient treated with radiotherapy plus ipilimumab. This receptor was taken from a human donor with non-small cell lung cancer that progressed on radiotherapy plus ipilimumab. Some clones in this sample may be carry-over from other donors' samples. The V gene is TRBV2, the J gene TRBJ2-7, with D perhaps TRBD2 (5 bases). CDR3 sequence (DNA): TGTGCCAGCAGTGAGGGGAGAGATATCATGTACGAGCAGTACTTC. It translates to CASSEGRDIMYEQYF.